This T cell receptor beta chain was sequenced during a study of a mutant IDH1 vaccine in newly diagnosed glioma. Study context: Patients got radiotherapy, temozolomide, or both beforehand, and most got both.

Points from the study as a whole: There were vaccine-induced immune responses in 85% to 95% of the patients.

Comments on this clone: Its antigen is unidentified.

The CDR3 extends over 16 amino acids. From germline, CDR1 is MNHNS and CDR2 SASEGT. Trimming removed 1 base at V and 0 bases at J, with 10 bases between. Sample time point: baseline, week 1 (first vaccination visit). Described treatment: pre-vaccination baseline after standard-of-care therapy. Assay used: immunoSEQ multiplex PCR; TCRdb lists only in-frame clones, some missing. Of 80,000 to 100,000 clones detected, around 80% appear once; the ten largest clones hold approximately 7.9%. V and J are TRBV6-1 and TRBJ2-1, with D possibly being TRBD1 (5 bases). The sequencing used PBMCs, collected from a glioma patient treated with radiotherapy, temozolomide or both. The TCR originated in a man aged 35 to 55 with glioma. CDR3 nucleotide sequence: TGTGCCAGCAGTGAAGTGGAGACAGCCTCCTACAATGAGCAGTTCTTC. Residues: CASSEVETASYNEQFF.